Following are 5 T cell receptor beta chains from one sample sequenced in a study of response to subunit inactivated influenza vaccine. TCRdb fed the RT-PCR reads into MiXCR, producing one record per CDR3 protein. The profile covers around 580,000 distinct CDR3 sequences, with 12% appearing a single time and roughly 10% taken by the ten largest. Sample: PBMCs from blood, taken on the day of vaccination. Source of these receptors: a man in his forties or fifties who received an inactivated influenza vaccine.

This clonotype was seen repeatedly, ten times or more. The chain links TRBV10-3 to TRBJ2-3, with 8 bases that match TRBD2. Germline values: CDR1 ENHRY, CDR2 SYGVKD. V lost 0 bases to trimming and J lost 0 bases; unmatched junction nucleotides: 5. The CDR3 has 17 residues. The CDR3 bases are TGTGCCATCAGTGAGTCCCCTAGCGGGTCTAGCACAGATACGCAGTATTTT. Translation: CAISESPSGSSTDTQYF.

V is TRBV29-1 and J is TRBJ2-5, with 10 bases fitting TRBD2. This CDR3 has 16 residues. Trimming cost V 4 bases and J 5 bases; bases outside gene matches: 13. Germline V lookup: CDR1 SQVTM, CDR2 ANQGSEA. The CDR3 here is CSVGGIAGGLGETQYF. In DNA form, the CDR3 reads TGCAGCGTTGGGGGAATAGCGGGAGGTCTAGGGGAGACCCAGTACTTC.

This clonotype was recorded many times. The chain carries TRBV5-6 and TRBJ2-3; weak D call: TRBD2 (5 bases). Germline V gene lookup returns CDR1 SGHDT and CDR2 YYEEEE. The CDR3 has 13 residues. The V and J ends lost 4 bases and 3 bases respectively, with 9 bases between them. This chain's CDR3 is CASSHRTTDTQYF. CDR3 nucleotide sequence: TGTGCCAGCAGCCATCGGACTACAGATACGCAGTATTTT. Full variable domain (missing parts from reference TRBV5-6 and TRBJ2-3): DAGVTQSPTHLIKTRGQQVTLRCSPKSGHDTVSWYQQALGQGPQFIFQYYEEEERQRGNFPDRFSGHQFPNYSSELNVNALLLGDSALYLCASSHRTTDTQYFGPGTRLTVL.

This sequence joins TRBV20-1 and TRBJ1-5; 10 positions match TRBD1. J lost 5 bases, V lost 0 bases, and 4 bases had no gene match. Germline assignment: CDR1 DFQATT and CDR2 SNEGSKA (reference sequence). There are 15 residues in the CDR3. CDR3 DNA: TGCAGTGCTAGAGATCTGGGACAGGGGTATCAGCCCCAGCATTTT. Encoded protein: CSARDLGQGYQPQHF.

V and J are TRBV5-1 and TRBJ2-4, with D perhaps matching TRBD1 or TRBD2 (5 bases each). CDR1 and CDR2 (germline): SGHRS, YFSETQ. V dropped 4 bases and J dropped 1 base, with 15 bases sitting between them. This CDR3 spans 16 amino acids. In DNA form, the CDR3 reads TGCGCCAGCAGCCTCTCCCCCGGGACCGCCAAAAACATTCAGTACTTC. Amino acids: CASSLSPGTAKNIQYF. Variable domain in full (rest from reference TRBV5-1 and TRBJ2-4): KAGVTQTPRYLIKTRGQQVTLSCSPISGHRSVSWYQQTPGQGLQFLFEYFSETQRNKGNFPGRFSGRQFSNSRSEMNVSTLELGDSALYLCASSLSPGTAKNIQYFGAGTRLSVL.